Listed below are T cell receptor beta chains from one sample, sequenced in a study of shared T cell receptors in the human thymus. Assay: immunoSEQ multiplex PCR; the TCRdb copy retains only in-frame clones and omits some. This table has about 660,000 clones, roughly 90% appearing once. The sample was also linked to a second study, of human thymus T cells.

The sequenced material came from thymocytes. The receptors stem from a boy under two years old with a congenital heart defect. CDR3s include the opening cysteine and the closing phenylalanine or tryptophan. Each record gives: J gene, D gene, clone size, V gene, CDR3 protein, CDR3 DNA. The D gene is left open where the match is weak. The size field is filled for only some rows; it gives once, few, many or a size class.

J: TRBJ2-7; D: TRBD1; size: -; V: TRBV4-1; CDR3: CASSQGDRGLVQYF; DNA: TGCGCCAGCAGCCAAGGGGACAGGGGTCTAGTGCAGTACTTC
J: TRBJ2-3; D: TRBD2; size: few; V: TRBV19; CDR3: CASSNPIAGRTDTQYF; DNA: TGTGCCAGTAGTAACCCCATAGCGGGGCGCACAGATACGCAGTATTTT
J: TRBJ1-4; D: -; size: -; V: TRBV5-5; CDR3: CASSLRGPNEKLFF; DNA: TGTGCCAGCAGCTTGAGGGGTCCTAATGAAAAACTGTTTTTT
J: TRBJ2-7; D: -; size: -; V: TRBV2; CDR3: CASNYLNHHYEQYF; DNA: TGTGCCAGCAACTATCTTAACCACCACTACGAGCAGTACTTC
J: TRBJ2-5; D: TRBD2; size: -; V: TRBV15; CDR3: CATSRGAGLAVQETQYF; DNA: TGTGCCACCAGCAGAGGGGCCGGGCTAGCGGTACAAGAGACCCAGTACTTC
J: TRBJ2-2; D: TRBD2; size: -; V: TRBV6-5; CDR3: CASSWGLAPPGELFF; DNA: TGTGCCAGCAGTTGGGGACTAGCCCCCCCCGGGGAGCTGTTTTTT
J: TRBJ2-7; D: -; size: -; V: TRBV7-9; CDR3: CASSLAPTSSYEQYF; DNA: TGTGCCAGCAGCTTAGCCCCAACATCCTCCTACGAGCAGTACTTC
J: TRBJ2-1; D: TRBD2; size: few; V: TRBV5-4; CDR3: CASSLPLAGGSNEQFF; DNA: TGTGCCAGCAGCCTTCCTCTAGCGGGAGGCTCCAATGAGCAGTTCTTC
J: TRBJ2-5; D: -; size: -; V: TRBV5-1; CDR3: CASSASGLETQYF; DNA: TGCGCCAGCAGCGCCTCTGGCCTTGAGACCCAGTACTTC
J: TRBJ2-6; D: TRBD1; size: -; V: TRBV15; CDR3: CATSRVRDRPFSGANVLTF; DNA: TGTGCCACCAGCAGAGTTAGGGACAGACCTTTCTCTGGGGCCAACGTCCTGACTTTC
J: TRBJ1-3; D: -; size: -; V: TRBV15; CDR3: CATSTRGRNTIYF; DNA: TGTGCCACCAGCACCCGGGGGAGAAACACCATATATTTT